The clone carrying this T cell receptor (beta chain) appeared a few times. Its specificity is unknown. This sample is drawn from a study of cytomegalovirus exposure and HLA in healthy donors. Looking at the study overall: Of all 400 or so donors who were genotyped, roughly 81% belonged to the Caucasian-associated ancestry cluster.

Per germline, CDR1 MRHNA and CDR2 SNTAGT. The CDR3 totals 16 residues. V lost 0 bases, J lost 0 bases, and 8 bases lay in between. Use of 60 Vbeta and 13 Jbeta primers characterized the PCR. Sequenced by immunoSEQ multiplex PCR; TCRdb stores in-frame clones only, minus some. The data hold over 85,000 clones, with around 80% observed a single time. General study points: Later analysis suggested links between common viral pathogens and several top significant clusters. Listed as cytomegalovirus-associated were over 150 TCR beta chains.

The sequenced sample consisted of PBMCs. The source is a man in his thirties or forties in good health and CMV-seropositive. The rearrangement joins TRBV6-4 to TRBJ2-2, with D perhaps matching TRBD2 (5 bases). As DNA, the CDR3 is TGTGCCAGCAGTGACTCCGGGGTATCGAACACCGGGGAGCTGTTTTTT. Encoded protein: CASSDSGVSNTGELFF.